Presented here are 32 T cell receptor beta chains from one specimen sequenced in a study of blood T cell repertoires in COVID-19 (dated by TCRdb to between 2020 and 2021). The library relied on the immunoSEQ multiplex PCR assay. Sourced from immuneACCESS, this table was stored by TCRdb with only in-frame sequences that have V and J called. A share of the clones is absent; for the studies checked, an unresolved V gene accounts for under half, and the remainder has no known explanation. For this sample the table gives about 70,000 clones, of which roughly 80% were detected only once. The ten largest clonotypes hold more than 20% of the sample. The sample taken for sequencing was peripheral blood. These receptors all stem from a woman in her seventies with acute or convalescent COVID-19.

The V call is TRBV7-9, the J call TRBJ2-7; D perhaps matches TRBD2 (6 bases). CDR1 and CDR2 (germline): SEHNR, FQNEAQ (reference sequence). The CDR3 totals 15 residues. Trimming cost V 5 bases and J 0 bases, with 14 bases left between them. The CDR3 region is CASSRDFRTSYEQYF. CDR3 sequence (DNA): TGTGCCAGCAGCCGGGACTTCCGCACCTCCTACGAGCAGTACTTC.

The chain uses TRBV6-5 and TRBJ1-1, with D unresolved. V was cut by 0 bases and J by 0 bases, with 5 bases left in between. Germline CDR1 and CDR2: MNHEY and SVGAGI. The CDR3 is 14 amino acids. This chain's CDR3 is CASSYSRVNTEAFF. DNA for the CDR3: TGTGCCAGCAGTTACTCGAGGGTGAACACTGAAGCTTTCTTT.

In this sample, this clone turned up many times. The chain employs TRBV29-1 and TRBJ2-2; no definite D call. The CDR3 is 10 amino acids. Germline V gives CDR1 SQVTM, CDR2 ANQGSEA. Trimming took 4 bases from V and 7 from J, leaving 4 bases between them. The chain's CDR3 is CSVGSGELFF. The CDR3 region has the DNA TGCAGCGTTGGGAGCGGGGAGCTGTTTTTT.

This clone was seen a handful of times. V and J are TRBV29-1 and TRBJ2-1; 7 bases align to TRBD1. The ends lost 4 bases at V and 7 bases at J; junction bases unmatched: 4. Germline CDR1 reads SQVTM; CDR2 reads ANQGSEA. The CDR3 spans 12 residues. The CDR3 DNA sequence: TGCAGCGTTGGACAGACAGGGAATGAGCAGTTCTTC. Its protein product is CSVGQTGNEQFF.

This clone was seen only once. The V gene is TRBV2, the J gene TRBJ1-4; 11 nucleotides line up with TRBD1. There are 14 residues in the CDR3. The germline gives CDR1 SNHLY, CDR2 FYNNEI. With V trimmed by 5 bases and J by 8 bases, 4 bases remained unmatched. CDR3 region: CASSRDRGGEKLFF. The DNA for the CDR3 is TGTGCCAGCAGTCGGGACAGGGGGGGAGAAAAACTGTTTTTT.

The genes are TRBV29-1 and TRBJ1-1; D is possibly TRBD1 (5 bases). V was cut by 1 base and J by 0 bases, with 9 bases left in between. The CDR3 extends over 14 amino acids. Germline CDR1 is SQVTM and CDR2 is ANQGSEA. The CDR3 spells CSVEGQLMNTEAFF. CDR3 DNA sequence: TGCAGCGTTGAAGGACAGCTGATGAACACTGAAGCTTTCTTT. Filled out from reference TRBV29-1 and TRBJ1-1, the complete variable domain reads SAVISQKPSRDICQRGTSLTIQCQVDSQVTMMFWYRQQPGQSLTLIATANQGSEATYESGFVIDKFPISRPNLTFSTLTVSNMSPEDSSIYLCSVEGQLMNTEAFFGQGTRLTVV.

This clone was picked up one time. This rearrangement joins TRBV30 to TRBJ1-5; the D is unclear. Germline CDR1 is GTSNPN and CDR2 is SVGIG (reference sequence). CDR3 length: 12 amino acids. V was shortened by 1 base and J by 4 bases, with 5 bases between the two germline ends. CDR3 loop: CAWSDKNQPQHF. CDR3 DNA: TGTGCCTGGAGTGACAAGAATCAGCCCCAGCATTTT.

The chain has TRBV9 and TRBJ2-7; D perhaps matches TRBD2 (7 bases). Germline assignment: CDR1 SGDLS and CDR2 YYNGEE. The length of the CDR3 is 15 residues. Trimming stripped 3 bases from V and 0 bases from J, with 13 bases between. The CDR3 DNA reads TGTGCCAGCAGCGAAGGGGGGGGCATCTCCTACGAGCAGTACTTC. Translating gives CASSEGGGISYEQYF.

V usage is TRBV14 and J usage is TRBJ2-4; D is perhaps TRBD2 (6 bases). This CDR3 region has 15 residues. The V gene lost 4 bases and the J gene lost 0 bases, with 10 bases spanning the gap. Germline CDR1 reads SGHDN; CDR2 reads FVKESK. The CDR3 sequence: CASSLGGLAKNIQYF. In DNA form, the CDR3 reads TGTGCCAGCAGCCTGGGGGGACTAGCCAAAAACATTCAGTACTTC.

This chain links TRBV5-1 with TRBJ2-1; TRBD1 aligns across 8 bases. This CDR3 is built from 15 residues. CDR1 SGHRS and CDR2 YFSETQ come from the germline V gene. V was clipped by 4 bases and J by 5 bases; unmatched bases: 8. CDR3 sequence: CASSHRTGSNNEQFF. CDR3 coding DNA: TGCGCCAGCAGCCACCGGACAGGGTCTAACAATGAGCAGTTCTTC.

The CDR3 loop reads CASSFGTGGAFGNTIYF. In DNA form, the CDR3 reads TGTGCCAGCAGTTTCGGGACAGGGGGCGCTTTTGGAAACACCATATATTTT. V gene TRBV28 combines with J gene TRBJ1-3; TRBD1 agrees at 12 bases. The J segment lost 3 bases and the V segment lost 3 bases, leaving 6 bases of the junction unmatched. Looked up from germline, CDR1 is MDHEN and CDR2 is SYDVKM. The CDR3 is made up of 17 amino acids. Complete variable domain (other parts from reference TRBV28 and TRBJ1-3): DVKVTQSSRYLVKRTGEKVFLECVQDMDHENMFWYRQDPGLGLRLIYFSYDVKMKEKGDIPEGYSVSREKKERFSLILESASTNQTSMYLCASSFGTGGAFGNTIYFGEGSWLTVV.

The chain joins TRBV2 to TRBJ2-7; TRBD2 matches at 8 bases. V shed 8 bases and J 3 bases; nucleotides not matched to a gene: 6. The germline V gene encodes CDR1 SNHLY and CDR2 FYNNEI. The CDR3 loop spans 13 amino acids. CDR3 sequence: CASREGPVYEQYF. CDR3 DNA sequence: TGTGCCAGCCGGGAGGGCCCGGTCTACGAGCAGTACTTC.

The chain combines TRBV7-9 with TRBJ2-7; D unresolved. The length of the CDR3 is 15 residues. Trimming took off 2 bases at V and 2 bases at J, with 13 bases between the two ends. The germline gives CDR1 SEHNR, CDR2 FQNEAQ (reference sequence). The CDR3 protein is CASSLSVVPPYEQYF. In DNA, the CDR3 is TGTGCCAGCAGCTTATCCGTAGTCCCCCCCTACGAGCAGTACTTC.

This clone was observed once. CDR3 loop: CASSLQVGELFF. CDR3 DNA sequence: TGTGCCAGCAGTTTACAGGTCGGGGAGCTGTTTTTT. The chain carries TRBV28 and TRBJ2-2; D gene uncertain. Germline CDR1 reads MDHEN; CDR2 reads SYDVKM. The CDR3 is 12 amino acids. The V gene lost 2 bases and the J gene lost 7 bases, with 5 bases spanning the gap.

The chain combines TRBV28 with TRBJ2-1; 9 nucleotides align to TRBD2. The CDR3 covers 17 residues. V trimming: 5 bases; J trimming: 0 bases; junction bases outside the gene matches: 8. The germline gives CDR1 MDHEN, CDR2 SYDVKM. CDR3 protein: CASSGIAGVPSYNEQFF. CDR3 in DNA: TGTGCCAGCAGTGGGATAGCGGGAGTCCCCTCCTACAATGAGCAGTTCTTC.

V usage is TRBV18 and J usage is TRBJ2-3, with D perhaps matching TRBD2 (5 bases). V was clipped by 6 bases and J by 1 base, with 23 bases between them. The CDR3 loop spans 18 amino acids. Germline-derived CDR1 and CDR2 are KGHSH and LQKENI. The CDR3 nucleotides read TGTGCCAGCTCCCGTCAACCCGTCGGGGAGACGGGCACAGATACGCAGTATTTT. Translation gives CASSRQPVGETGTDTQYF.

This clone is a singleton in its sample. The chain links TRBV9 to TRBJ2-7; D is perhaps TRBD2 (5 bases). The germline gives CDR1 SGDLS, CDR2 YYNGEE. Trimming removed 3 bases at V and 7 bases at J, with 11 bases between. The CDR3 consists of 12 residues. CDR3: CASSGGLGEQYF. CDR3 coding DNA: TGTGCCAGCAGCGGAGGGTTGGGGGAGCAGTACTTC.

The chain joins TRBV27 to TRBJ2-7; weak D call: TRBD1 (5 bases). Trimming removed 4 bases from V and 7 bases from J, with 14 bases in between. The CDR3 consists of 13 residues. Germline CDR1 and CDR2: MNHEY and SMNVEV (reference sequence). The CDR3 region is CASSYSRQGEQYF. The CDR3 DNA is TGTGCCAGCAGTTACTCCCGGCAGGGAGAGCAGTACTTC.

The chain combines TRBV23-1 with TRBJ2-7; D is unclear. TRBV23-1 is an ORF, with its function uncertain. Trimming cost V 4 bases and J 2 bases, with 18 bases left between them. The CDR3 extends over 16 amino acids. CDR3 residues: CASSPLAGRGTYEQYF. The CDR3 DNA is TGCGCCAGCAGTCCCTTGGCCGGTCGAGGAACCTACGAGCAGTACTTC.

This clone was recorded only once. The V call is TRBV6-5, the J call TRBJ1-6; D is uncertain. Germline CDR1 and CDR2: MNHEY and SVGAGI. This CDR3 is built from 16 residues. The ends were cut back, 4 bases at V and 1 base at J, with 11 bases in the middle. The CDR3 spells CASSWQTRSYNSPLHF. In nucleotides, the CDR3 is TGTGCCAGCAGTTGGCAGACGAGGTCCTATAATTCACCCCTCCACTTT.

This chain joins TRBV30 and TRBJ1-4, with 7 bases identical to TRBD1. This CDR3 has 13 residues. Looked up from germline, CDR1 is GTSNPN and CDR2 is SVGIG (reference sequence). Trimming took 3 bases from V and 7 from J; bases not matched to a gene: 5. In DNA form, the CDR3 reads TGTGCCTGGAGGACAGGGAGGCCTGAAAAACTGTTTTTT. This codes for CAWRTGRPEKLFF.

In DNA, the CDR3 is TGTGCCAGCAGTCTCGGGCGCGGGAGTGGGAACACCGGGGAGCTGTTTTTT. As protein: CASSLGRGSGNTGELFF. The chain couples TRBV27 to TRBJ2-2, with 7 bases fitting TRBD2. Germline CDR1 is MNHEY and CDR2 is SMNVEV (reference sequence). The CDR3 is 17 residues long. Trimming cost V 5 bases and J 1 base; bases outside gene matches: 10.

The rearrangement joins TRBV10-3 to TRBJ1-6; a possible D gene is TRBD1 (5 bases). The CDR3 is 14 residues long. V was cut by 5 bases and J by 0 bases, with 5 bases left in between. The germline V gene encodes CDR1 ENHRY and CDR2 SYGVKD. The DNA of the CDR3 is TGTGCCATCAGTACAGGCTCCTATAATTCACCCCTCCACTTT. This gives the protein CAISTGSYNSPLHF.

The chain is built from TRBV18 and TRBJ2-3; D uncertain. V shed 2 bases and J shed 0 bases, with 9 bases lying between them. This CDR3 contains 15 residues. CDR1 and CDR2 from the germline V gene are KGHSH and LQKENI. The DNA of the CDR3 is TGTGCCAGCTCACCAGGCACGCTTAGCACAGATACGCAGTATTTT. As protein: CASSPGTLSTDTQYF.

Only one count was recorded for this clone. The chain recombines TRBV5-1 with TRBJ2-3; the match to TRBD2 covers 7 bases. With 5 bases clipped from V and 3 bases from J, the junction kept 12 bases outside the gene matches. The CDR3 sequence is 16 residues long. Germline V CDR1 and CDR2: SGHRS, YFSETQ. The CDR3 DNA follows: TGCGCCAGCAGAGACCCGTTAGCGGGCGGGACAGATACGCAGTATTTT. Its translation: CASRDPLAGGTDTQYF.

This clone was counted a single time. The J gene is TRBJ2-7, the V gene TRBV28; 9 bases are shared with TRBD2. Germline CDR1 reads MDHEN; CDR2 reads SYDVKM. This CDR3 has 15 amino acids. The junction had 6 bases not matched to a gene; V was cut back by 6 bases and J by 0 bases. CDR3 DNA: TGTGCCAGCAGCCTTAGCGGGGGCAGCTCCTACGAGCAGTACTTC. Translating gives CASSLSGGSSYEQYF. Filled out from reference TRBV28 and TRBJ2-7, the complete variable domain reads DVKVTQSSRYLVKRTGEKVFLECVQDMDHENMFWYRQDPGLGLRLIYFSYDVKMKEKGDIPEGYSVSREKKERFSLILESASTNQTSMYLCASSLSGGSSYEQYFGPGTRLTVT.

This chain links TRBV28 with TRBJ1-1; D uncertain. The CDR3 is 16 amino acids. Germline V CDR1 and CDR2: MDHEN, SYDVKM. Trimming shortened V by 2 bases and J by 6 bases, and 19 bases separated the two germline ends. CDR3 sequence: CASSLGPHGIAAEAFF. The CDR3 region has the DNA TGTGCCAGCAGTTTAGGGCCACACGGGATAGCCGCTGAAGCTTTCTTT.

The rearrangement joins TRBV27 to TRBJ2-2, with 9 bases matching TRBD1. Germline CDR1 and CDR2: MNHEY and SMNVEV (reference sequence). The CDR3 extends over 14 amino acids. V was clipped by 5 bases and J by 8 bases; unmatched bases: 6. CDR3 protein: CASSPGQGFGELFF. The DNA of the CDR3 is TGTGCCAGCAGTCCGGGACAGGGATTTGGGGAGCTGTTTTTT.

J is TRBJ1-4 and V is TRBV28, with D perhaps TRBD1 (5 bases). Germline V gene data show CDR1 as MDHEN and CDR2 as SYDVKM. The CDR3 runs to 17 residues. V was pared by 6 bases and J by 0 bases, with 17 bases between. The CDR3 DNA reads as TGTGCCAGCAGCCCAGGGATTATCCGTGCAACTAATGAAAAACTGTTTTTT. Protein sequence: CASSPGIIRATNEKLFF.

The CDR3 DNA reads as TGTGCCAGCAGTTTAAGGGGGGGACGCTATGGCTACACCTTC. Amino acid sequence: CASSLRGGRYGYTF. This chain uses TRBV28 with TRBJ1-2; tentatively, D is TRBD1 (6 bases). The CDR3 loop spans 14 amino acids. V was trimmed by 2 bases and J by 4 bases, leaving 11 bases between them. Looked up from germline, CDR1 is MDHEN and CDR2 is SYDVKM.

The V call is TRBV7-2, the J call TRBJ2-5; 8 nucleotides match TRBD2. V was clipped by 6 bases and J by 5 bases; unmatched bases: 14. The germline V gene encodes CDR1 SGHTA and CDR2 FQGNSA. This CDR3 region has 16 residues. CDR3 residues: CASRKSTGRALETQYF. CDR3 nucleotide sequence: TGTGCCAGCAGAAAGAGCACCGGGAGGGCCCTGGAGACCCAGTACTTC.

This clone has a handful of counts. CDR3 protein: CATRSGEPSHNEQFF. CDR3 in DNA: TGTGCCACCCGTTCGGGGGAACCGTCCCACAATGAGCAGTTCTTC. This chain links TRBV15 with TRBJ2-1; D perhaps matches TRBD2 (6 bases). Germline V gene sequence: CDR1 LNHNV, CDR2 YYDKDF (reference sequence). V was trimmed by 8 bases and J by 5 bases, leaving 19 bases between them. The CDR3 loop spans 15 amino acids.